One sample yielded the 20 T cell receptor beta chains listed below, sequenced in a study of blood T cell repertoires in COVID-19. Repertoires were generated with immunoSEQ multiplex PCR, while TCRdb's copy carries only in-frame clones and drops some. The sample contains roughly 90,000 clones, around four fifths of which appear only once. The specimen was peripheral blood. These receptors all come from a human donor in a cohort sampled during active COVID-19.

The chain joins TRBV7-9 to TRBJ1-2; possible D gene TRBD1, 5 bases. Germline lookup yields CDR1 SEHNR and CDR2 FQNEAQ (reference sequence). This CDR3 spans 14 amino acids. The V end lost 1 base, the J end lost 4 bases, and 10 bases lay between the germline ends. In DNA, the CDR3 is TGTGCCAGCAGCTTAGGGCAGGGACTCTATGGCTACACCTTC. It yields the protein CASSLGQGLYGYTF.

The rearrangement joins TRBV4-1 to TRBJ2-3, with 9 bases that match TRBD2. Per the germline V gene, CDR1 is MGHRA and CDR2 is YSYEKL. Trimming removed 0 bases from V and 1 base from J; junction bases left unmatched: 5. The CDR3 runs 17 residues. Here the CDR3 DNA reads TGCGCCAGCAGCCAAGATTCGGCTAGCGGGGGCACAGATACGCAGTATTTT. Amino acids: CASSQDSASGGTDTQYF.

This chain joins TRBV5-1 and TRBJ2-1, with 10 bases aligning to TRBD1. With 0 bases clipped from V and 5 bases from J, the junction kept 2 bases outside the gene matches. The CDR3 has 15 amino acids. From germline, CDR1 is SGHRS and CDR2 YFSETQ. This chain's CDR3 is CASSLEGTGDNEQFF. The CDR3 nucleotides are TGCGCCAGCAGCTTGGAAGGGACAGGGGACAATGAGCAGTTCTTC.

This clone was detected only once. V and J are TRBV9 and TRBJ2-7; no reliable D call. Germline V lookup: CDR1 SGDLS, CDR2 YYNGEE. The CDR3 runs 15 residues. The ends were cut back, 0 bases at V and 2 bases at J, with 12 bases in the middle. The CDR3 is CASSVGPGQTYEQYF. CDR3 coding DNA: TGTGCCAGCAGCGTAGGGCCTGGGCAGACCTACGAGCAGTACTTC.

The chain carries TRBV2 and TRBJ1-4, with D unclear. This CDR3 has 13 amino acids. Deletions cut 8 bases from V and 0 bases from J, with 7 bases between. The germline CDR1 and CDR2 sequences are SNHLY and FYNNEI. The CDR3 bases are TGTGCCAGCTTAAGAGCAACTAATGAAAAACTGTTTTTT. It codes for CASLRATNEKLFF.

The V gene is TRBV7-2, the J gene TRBJ2-7, with 8 bases that match TRBD1. The V gene's germline CDR1 is SGHTA and CDR2 FQGNSA. V gave up 4 bases and J gave up 4 bases; unmatched junction bases: 9. The CDR3 length is 15 residues. CDR3 DNA sequence: TGTGCCAGCAGCTCTCATGGTGGACAGGGTTACGAGCAGTACTTC. It is translated as CASSSHGGQGYEQYF.

The J gene is TRBJ1-4, the V gene TRBV7-3; D gene ambiguous. The CDR3 spans 13 residues. CDR1 and CDR2 from the germline V gene are SGHTA and FQGTGA. V was trimmed by 5 bases and J by 7 bases, leaving 11 bases between them. DNA of the CDR3: TGTGCCAGCAGCCTGGCGCCGGGTGAAAAACTGTTTTTT. This sequence encodes CASSLAPGEKLFF.

The chain links TRBV19 to TRBJ2-1; TRBD1 aligns across 7 bases. The J segment lost 7 bases and the V segment lost 4 bases, leaving 4 bases of the junction unmatched. CDR1 LNHDA and CDR2 SQIVND come from the germline V gene (reference sequence). The CDR3 is 13 residues long. The CDR3 bases are TGTGCCAGTAGTAAAGACAGGGAAAATGAGCAGTTCTTC. This encodes CASSKDRENEQFF. The full variable domain, rest sourced from reference TRBV19 and TRBJ2-1, is DGGITQSPKYLFRKEGQNVTLSCEQNLNHDAMYWYRQDPGQGLRLIYYSQIVNDFQKGDIAEGYSVSREKKESFPLTVTSAQKNPTAFYLCASSKDRENEQFFGPGTRLTVL.

The chain links TRBV6-5 to TRBJ2-5; TRBD1 agrees at 10 bases. The CDR3 extends over 14 amino acids. Germline CDR1 and CDR2: MNHEY and SVGAGI. With V trimmed by 6 bases and J by 3 bases, 4 bases remained unmatched. The CDR3 sequence: CASRLGTGEETQYF. DNA for the CDR3: TGTGCCAGCAGATTAGGGACAGGGGAAGAGACCCAGTACTTC.

This sequence joins TRBV3-1 (or the pseudogene TRBV3-2) and TRBJ2-7, with 10 bases matching TRBD1. Per the germline V gene, CDR1 is LGHDT and CDR2 is YNNKEL (reference sequence). Trimming cost V 6 bases and J 6 bases; bases outside gene matches: 11. The CDR3 consists of 15 residues. The CDR3 reads CASRGDRGRFTEQYF. DNA of the CDR3: TGTGCCAGCAGAGGGGACAGGGGTCGTTTCACCGAGCAGTACTTC.

The chain carries TRBV5-8 and TRBJ2-3, with D perhaps matching TRBD2 (7 bases). The CDR3 covers 16 residues. Germline CDR1 reads SGHTS; CDR2 reads YDEGEE. Trimming shortened V by 1 base and J by 8 bases, and 20 bases separated the two germline ends. The CDR3 sequence: CASSLYVGGPKSTQYF. The CDR3 nucleotides are TGTGCCAGCAGCTTGTATGTGGGGGGGCCTAAGTCTACGCAGTATTTT.

The rearrangement joins TRBV18 to TRBJ1-1; 9 bases map to TRBD1. Trimming removed 3 bases from V and 4 bases from J; junction bases left unmatched: 12. This CDR3 comprises 17 residues. Per the germline V gene, CDR1 is KGHSH and CDR2 is LQKENI. The CDR3, as DNA: TGTGCCAGCTCACCGACGACAGGGGGAGGCTATGGCACTGAAGCTTTCTTT. Residues: CASSPTTGGGYGTEAFF.

V is TRBV18 and J is TRBJ2-2; D is perhaps TRBD1 (5 bases). Germline V gene sequence: CDR1 KGHSH, CDR2 LQKENI. Trimming stripped 0 bases from V and 6 bases from J, with 8 bases between. The CDR3 has 14 residues. The CDR3: CASSPPGRSGELFF. CDR3 DNA sequence: TGTGCCAGCTCACCACCGGGGCGGTCCGGGGAGCTGTTTTTT. Supplemented by reference TRBV18 and TRBJ2-2, the full variable domain reads NAGVMQNPRHLVRRRGQEARLRCSPMKGHSHVYWYRQLPEEGLKFMVYLQKENIIDESGMPKERFSAEFPKEGPSILRIQQVVRGDSAAYFCASSPPGRSGELFFGEGSRLTVL.

V usage is TRBV29-1 and J usage is TRBJ1-2; 7 positions agree with TRBD1. The germline gives CDR1 SQVTM, CDR2 ANQGSEA. V trimming: 4 bases; J trimming: 4 bases; junction bases outside the gene matches: 6. The CDR3 runs to 13 residues. CDR3 sequence reads: CSVVGTVPYGYTF. The CDR3 DNA reads as TGCAGCGTTGTAGGGACAGTCCCCTATGGCTACACCTTC.

The V and J genes are TRBV28 and TRBJ1-5; D gene ambiguous. The CDR3 is made up of 16 amino acids. Trimming took off 5 bases at V and 1 base at J, with 15 bases between the two ends. CDR1 MDHEN and CDR2 SYDVKM come from the germline V gene. CDR3 nucleotides: TGTGCCAGCAGTGGGAGCGAGGGAAGAAGCAATCAGCCCCAGCATTTT. Its translation: CASSGSEGRSNQPQHF. Full variable domain (rest looked up from reference TRBV28 and TRBJ1-5): DVKVTQSSRYLVKRTGEKVFLECVQDMDHENMFWYRQDPGLGLRLIYFSYDVKMKEKGDIPEGYSVSREKKERFSLILESASTNQTSMYLCASSGSEGRSNQPQHFGDGTRLSIL.

The genes are TRBV28 and TRBJ2-7, with TRBD2 matching 10 bases. This CDR3 comprises 14 residues. Germline V gene lookup returns CDR1 MDHEN and CDR2 SYDVKM. V trimming: 4 bases; J trimming: 5 bases; junction bases outside the gene matches: 5. In DNA form, the CDR3 reads TGTGCCAGCAGTTCCCTAGCGGGAGTTAACGAGCAGTACTTC. Protein sequence: CASSSLAGVNEQYF.

This clone has more than one count but fewer than ten. The J gene is TRBJ1-2, the V gene TRBV2; 8 bases are a match to TRBD1. The CDR3 runs to 14 residues. After removal of 4 bases from V and 4 bases from J, the junction contained 5 bases not matched to a gene. The germline V gene encodes CDR1 SNHLY and CDR2 FYNNEI. The DNA of the CDR3 is TGTGCCAGCAGTGCCGGACAGGGATTCTATGGCTACACCTTC. It encodes CASSAGQGFYGYTF.

The chain joins TRBV19 to TRBJ2-1; 10 nucleotides agree with TRBD2. V was pared by 3 bases and J by 0 bases, with 8 bases of the junction left unmatched. CDR1 is LNHDA and CDR2 is SQIVND in the germline V gene (reference sequence). The CDR3 covers 18 residues. CDR3 residues: CASSIKASGRSSYNEQFF. In nucleotides, the CDR3 is TGTGCCAGTAGTATTAAGGCTAGCGGGAGAAGCTCCTACAATGAGCAGTTCTTC.

This chain links TRBV6-5 with TRBJ2-5; TRBD1 aligns across 7 bases. The CDR3 loop spans 14 amino acids. The V and J ends lost 5 bases and 2 bases, in that order; junction bases with no gene match: 5. Germline V gene data show CDR1 as MNHEY and CDR2 as SVGAGI. The CDR3 nucleotides are TGTGCCAGCAGTACCGGGACAGTGCAAGAGACCCAGTACTTC. Its protein is CASSTGTVQETQYF.

V usage is TRBV27 and J usage is TRBJ2-1; 9 bases match TRBD2. The CDR3 has 16 amino acids. Trimming removed 5 bases from V and 0 bases from J; junction bases left unmatched: 5. Germline V gene sequence: CDR1 MNHEY, CDR2 SMNVEV (reference sequence). CDR3 loop: CASSPLSGSSYNEQFF. The CDR3 nucleotides read TGTGCCAGCAGTCCACTTAGCGGGAGCTCCTACAATGAGCAGTTCTTC.